The rows below give T cell receptor beta chains drawn from one sample of a study of response to subunit inactivated influenza vaccine. TCRdb processed the RT-PCR reads anew with MiXCR; each CDR3 protein has one entry. Here the sample spans roughly 700,000 distinct CDR3 sequences, approximately 15% being singletons. The sequences come from PBMCs from blood, collected approximately 15 days before vaccination. These receptors all stem from a man over 45 who received an inactivated influenza vaccine. Each CDR3 is given with its conserved first and last residue. A D gene is named only where the DNA matches it firmly. Not all rows give a size; the values are once, few, many and, for expanded clones, a class.

clone_size d_call j_call v_call cdr3_aa cdr3_nt
- TRBD2 TRBJ2-5 TRBV7-9 CASSSPGGSQETQYF TGTGCCAGCAGCTCCCCGGGGGGGAGCCAAGAGACCCAGTACTTC
many TRBD2 TRBJ2-7 TRBV28 CASSLLAGGDEQYF TGTGCCAGCAGTCTCTTAGCGGGAGGGGACGAGCAGTACTTC
many TRBD2 TRBJ2-7 TRBV28 CASTLRLADLSYEQYF TGTGCCAGCACCCTGAGGCTAGCGGATTTATCCTACGAGCAGTACTTC
- - TRBJ1-1 TRBV5-1 CASSRNLNTEAFF TGCGCCAGCAGCCGTAACCTGAACACTGAAGCTTTCTTT
many - TRBJ1-1 TRBV5-5 CASSLESNTEAFF TGTGCCAGCAGCTTAGAAAGCAACACTGAAGCTTTCTTT
- - TRBJ1-2 TRBV12-3/TRBV12-4 CASSFGTGYGYTF TGTGCCAGCAGTTTCGGGACGGGCTATGGCTACACCTTC
few - TRBJ2-1 TRBV20-1 CSASTGSSYNEQFF TGCAGTGCTTCCACAGGAAGCTCCTACAATGAGCAGTTCTTC
few - TRBJ2-7 TRBV5-6 CASSFPRRSSEQYF TGTGCCAGCAGCTTTCCTAGACGTTCTTCCGAGCAGTACTTC
many - TRBJ1-1 TRBV16 CASSQGVNTEAFF TGTGCCAGCAGCCAAGGGGTAAACACTGAAGCTTTCTTT
few - TRBJ1-1 TRBV20-1 CSARVMNTEAFF TGCAGTGCTAGAGTGATGAACACTGAAGCTTTCTTT
few TRBD2 TRBJ2-3 TRBV10-3 CAISESISGTSSTQYF TGTGCCATCAGTGAGTCTATTAGCGGGACATCCAGTACGCAGTATTTT
- - TRBJ2-5 TRBV7-6 CASSLVPGQLAGRETQYF TGTGCCAGCAGCTTAGTCCCGGGACAGTTAGCGGGTCGGGAGACCCAGTACTTC
many - TRBJ2-7 TRBV29-1 CSVFTGSYEQYF TGCAGCGTTTTTACAGGATCCTACGAGCAGTACTTC
few - TRBJ2-1 TRBV24-1 CATRPGIGSNEQFF TGTGCCACCAGGCCCGGTATAGGGAGCAATGAGCAGTTCTTC
few - TRBJ2-3 TRBV7-7 CASSLGPGVTDTQYF TGTGCTAGCAGCTTAGGTCCGGGGGTCACAGATACGCAGTATTTT
many - TRBJ1-1 TRBV18 CASSSEVNTEAFF TGTGCCAGCTCATCGGAGGTGAACACTGAAGCTTTCTTT